This T cell receptor (beta chain) was captured in a study of T-cell reconstitution after alpha-beta-depleted transplantation in children. This CDR3 has 14 residues. Germline V lookup: CDR1 LGHDT, CDR2 YNNKEL (reference sequence). Trimming took 1 base from V and 6 from J; bases not matched to a gene: 4. TCRbeta library construction was performed incorporating unique molecular identifiers. Each CDR3 protein is one row after TCRdb ran MiXCR on the PCR reads. Seen here are a few hundred thousand distinct CDR3 sequences, roughly 10% observed once, and the top ten hold 28%. Findings and caveats of the study: Roughly two months post-transplant, alpha-beta T cells reportedly originated from several hundred graft clones that had expanded. The high TCRbeta diversity at day 60 in some patients came from surviving recipient T cells and thymic progenitors.

This clonotype has ten or more counts. The target antigen is unknown. The rearrangement uses TRBV3-1 and TRBJ1-2; 8 nucleotides agree with TRBD1. This specimen consisted of PBMCs, obtained before TCRalphabeta/CD19-depleted stem cell transplant. The clonotype comes from a child under two years old with acute myeloid leukemia, due to receive a stem cell transplant. DNA for the CDR3: TGTGCCAGCAGCCAAGGACAGGGGTATCATGGCTACACCTTC. It codes for CASSQGQGYHGYTF. The variable domain in full, completed from reference TRBV3-1 and TRBJ1-2, reads DTAVSQTPKYLVTQMGNDKSIKCEQNLGHDTMYWYKQDSKKFLKIMFSYNNKELIINETVPNRFSPKSPDKAHLNLHINSLELGDSAVYFCASSQGQGYHGYTFGSGTRLTVV.